The clone carrying this T cell receptor (beta chain) was seen only once. The CDR3 has 15 residues. Per germline, CDR1 SGDLS and CDR2 YYNGEE. V gave up 0 bases and J gave up 6 bases, with 14 bases separating them. The data were obtained in a study of blood T cell repertoires in COVID-19. Looking at the study overall: T cells, B-cell-depleted T cells, or PBMCs supplied cDNA or gDNA.

Original processing methods: Counts of nucleated cells, estimated from reference gene primer amplification, were obtained. The data were produced by immunoSEQ multiplex PCR, yet TCRdb's version contains in-frame clones alone and is incomplete. V, J and clone size reflect that table, while D and trimming were determined from the DNA. The data contain more than 55,000 clones, 88% of them singletons. The V and J genes are TRBV9 and TRBJ2-3, with TRBD2 as a possible D gene (5 bases). This clonotype was obtained from a man between 60 and 70 years old with acute or convalescent COVID-19. Sample: peripheral blood. CDR3 coding DNA: TGTGCCAGCAGCGTAGAAGTCAGGCCGGGGGATACGCAGTATTTT. Translated: CASSVEVRPGDTQYF.